This TCR beta chain stems from a study of cytomegalovirus exposure and HLA in healthy donors. Study-wide results and limits: There were some V segments, including TRBV6-2 and TRBV6-3, excluded as indistinguishable. In most subjects, TCR beta sequences reportedly gave accurate predictions of HLA-A and HLA-B alleles.

The PCR had 60 Vbeta and 13 Jbeta primers. This table comes from immunoSEQ multiplex PCR, and its TCRdb copy is limited to in-frame clones, with some not included. The profile shows more than 150,000 clones, more than 65% of them singletons. The CDR3 sequence is 15 residues long. Germline assignment: CDR1 LNHDA and CDR2 SQIVND (reference sequence). Trimming removed 4 bases at V and 4 bases at J, with 16 bases between. The sample holds a few counts of this clone. What it binds is not known. Sequencing used PBMCs. This chain uses TRBV19 with TRBJ1-2, with D possibly being TRBD1 (5 bases). This receptor was taken from a woman aged 25 to 39 in good health and CMV-seropositive. The CDR3: CASSTGRASSYGYTF. In DNA, the CDR3 is TGTGCCAGTAGTACCGGCAGGGCCAGTAGCTATGGCTACACCTTC.